This T cell receptor beta chain is drawn from a study of shared clonotypes between healthy human individuals. Study overall: Donors consisted of two women and a few men between 18 and 49. A donor's plate count was three for CD4 naive and three for CD4 memory; CD8 naive had two and CD8 memory one.

Some clones are missing from TCRdb's copy, which holds only in-frame ones; the method was immunoSEQ multiplex PCR. This sample carries 950,000 to 1,100,000 clones, 70% to 80% of them seen once, and the ten largest clones take around 1.4%. The CDR3 has 13 amino acids. Trimming removed 2 bases from V and 8 bases from J, with 12 bases in between. Germline assignment: CDR1 ENHRY and CDR2 SYGVKD. Material: memory CD4+ T cells sorted from blood. Subset in this sample: CD45RA-negative fraction. The genes are TRBV10-3 and TRBJ1-2; D gene unclear. The origin of this receptor is a man between 18 and 29 years old in good health. CDR3 DNA sequence: TGTGCCATCAGTGAGCCGGGAGGCTACGGCTACACCTTC. Translating it yields CAISEPGGYGYTF.